A single TCR beta chain is shown here with its context. Its target is unknown. CDR1 is MGHRA and CDR2 is YSYEKL in the germline V gene. Trimming removed 0 bases from V and 2 bases from J, with 13 bases in between. The CDR3 consists of 16 residues. The sample comes from a study of shared clonotypes between healthy human individuals. The overall study: There were three CD4 naive, three CD4 memory, two CD8 naive and one CD8 memory plates per donor.

Overall study findings and caveats: Read depth was anticipated to influence clonotype sharing among donors.

The repertoire was sequenced with immunoSEQ multiplex PCR; TCRdb's copy has only in-frame clones and lacks some. Here the sample spans about a million clones, 60% to 85% being singletons. Sequencing used memory CD4+ T cells sorted from blood. Subset noted: CD45RA-negative fraction. The clonotype comes from a man between 18 and 35 years old in good health. The gene calls are TRBV4-1 and TRBJ2-5; D could derive from TRBD1 or TRBD2 (5 bases each). The CDR3 bases are TGCGCCAGCAGCCAAGATACCGGGACGAAACAAGAGACCCAGTACTTC. Its translation is CASSQDTGTKQETQYF.